This passage covers 2 T cell receptor beta chains from one sample sequenced in a study of cytomegalovirus exposure and HLA in healthy donors. PCR amplification relied on 60 Vbeta primers (plus 13 Jbeta primers). The assay was immunoSEQ multiplex PCR, and TCRdb's table has in-frame clones only and misses some. The repertoire has 150,000 to 250,000 clones, over 75% of them found once; the top ten carry about 2.3%. Sequencing was carried out using PBMCs. Every receptor here comes from a woman in her fifties or sixties in good health and CMV-seronegative.

The V gene is TRBV28, the J gene TRBJ1-5; tentative D call: TRBD1 (5 bases). Germline lookup yields CDR1 MDHEN and CDR2 SYDVKM. V dropped 2 bases and J dropped 6 bases, with 11 bases sitting between them. The CDR3 consists of 14 residues. This CDR3 is CASSLSQGIQPQHF. The CDR3, as DNA: TGTGCCAGCAGTTTAAGCCAGGGAATTCAGCCCCAGCATTTT.

The chain combines TRBV5-6 with TRBJ1-2; D remains unclear. Trimming took off 0 bases at V and 4 bases at J, with 13 bases between the two ends. The length of the CDR3 is 15 residues. Germline values: CDR1 SGHDT, CDR2 YYEEEE. The CDR3 reads CASSLEAGSRYGYTF. In nucleotides, the CDR3 is TGTGCCAGCAGCTTGGAGGCAGGTTCTCGCTATGGCTACACCTTC.